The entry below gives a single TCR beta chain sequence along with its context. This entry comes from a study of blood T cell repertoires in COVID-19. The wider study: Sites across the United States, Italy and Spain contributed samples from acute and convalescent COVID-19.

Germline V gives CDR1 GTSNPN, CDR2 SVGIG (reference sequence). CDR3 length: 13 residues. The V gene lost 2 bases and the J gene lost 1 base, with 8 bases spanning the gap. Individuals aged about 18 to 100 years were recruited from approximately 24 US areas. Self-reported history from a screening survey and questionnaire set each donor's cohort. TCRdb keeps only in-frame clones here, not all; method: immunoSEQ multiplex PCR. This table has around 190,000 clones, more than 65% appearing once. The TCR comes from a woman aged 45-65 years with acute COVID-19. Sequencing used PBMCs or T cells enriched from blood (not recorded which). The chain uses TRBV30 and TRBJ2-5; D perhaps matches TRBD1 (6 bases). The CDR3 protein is CAWSRTVQETQYF. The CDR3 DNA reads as TGTGCCTGGAGTCGGACAGTCCAAGAGACCCAGTACTTC.